The T cell receptor (beta chain) described here comes from a study of shared clonotypes between healthy human individuals. In the study overall: Three men and a couple of women, aged 18 to 49, were donors.

Profiled with immunoSEQ multiplex PCR; TCRdb holds only in-frame clones, not every one. Among around 440,000 clones listed, 60% to 80% were seen once. Per germline, CDR1 MNHNS and CDR2 SASEGT. V lost 0 bases to trimming and J lost 4 bases; unmatched junction nucleotides: 3. The CDR3 loop spans 16 amino acids. This TCR came from a woman in her thirties or forties in good health. Some clones in this sample may be carry-over from other donors' samples. The source material was PBMCs. V and J are TRBV6-1 and TRBJ2-2, with TRBD2 identical over 9 bases. The CDR3 nucleotides read TGTGCCAGCAGTGAAGCCGGACTAGCGTCCACCGGGGAGCTGTTTTTT. Its protein is CASSEAGLASTGELFF.